This TCR beta chain was identified in a study of post-analysis software for immune sequencing data. General study results and limits: There were five TRBV segments more frequent in patients than controls, and TRBV5-6, TRBV5-1 and TRBV20-1 were among them. F measure grouped same-batch samples tightly together. Multiple sclerosis patients had significantly lower normalized Chao1 diversity than controls.

Prepared TCR beta cDNA libraries contained unique molecular identifiers. TCRdb independently ran MiXCR on the PCR reads; one entry per CDR3 protein. The sample includes about 460,000 distinct CDR3 sequences, roughly 45% of them seen just once. The CDR3 is 14 residues long. Trimming stripped 8 bases from V and 4 bases from J, with 17 bases between. This clonotype was seen a few times. Antigen unknown. The sequence was obtained from a girl aged 10-17 years with multiple sclerosis. The sequenced sample consisted of blood. V is TRBV12-3 or TRBV12-4 and J is TRBJ1-2; D is unclear. The CDR3 here is CASVAEGRPYGYTF. The DNA for the CDR3 is TGTGCCAGCGTCGCTGAAGGGCGCCCCTATGGCTACACCTTC.